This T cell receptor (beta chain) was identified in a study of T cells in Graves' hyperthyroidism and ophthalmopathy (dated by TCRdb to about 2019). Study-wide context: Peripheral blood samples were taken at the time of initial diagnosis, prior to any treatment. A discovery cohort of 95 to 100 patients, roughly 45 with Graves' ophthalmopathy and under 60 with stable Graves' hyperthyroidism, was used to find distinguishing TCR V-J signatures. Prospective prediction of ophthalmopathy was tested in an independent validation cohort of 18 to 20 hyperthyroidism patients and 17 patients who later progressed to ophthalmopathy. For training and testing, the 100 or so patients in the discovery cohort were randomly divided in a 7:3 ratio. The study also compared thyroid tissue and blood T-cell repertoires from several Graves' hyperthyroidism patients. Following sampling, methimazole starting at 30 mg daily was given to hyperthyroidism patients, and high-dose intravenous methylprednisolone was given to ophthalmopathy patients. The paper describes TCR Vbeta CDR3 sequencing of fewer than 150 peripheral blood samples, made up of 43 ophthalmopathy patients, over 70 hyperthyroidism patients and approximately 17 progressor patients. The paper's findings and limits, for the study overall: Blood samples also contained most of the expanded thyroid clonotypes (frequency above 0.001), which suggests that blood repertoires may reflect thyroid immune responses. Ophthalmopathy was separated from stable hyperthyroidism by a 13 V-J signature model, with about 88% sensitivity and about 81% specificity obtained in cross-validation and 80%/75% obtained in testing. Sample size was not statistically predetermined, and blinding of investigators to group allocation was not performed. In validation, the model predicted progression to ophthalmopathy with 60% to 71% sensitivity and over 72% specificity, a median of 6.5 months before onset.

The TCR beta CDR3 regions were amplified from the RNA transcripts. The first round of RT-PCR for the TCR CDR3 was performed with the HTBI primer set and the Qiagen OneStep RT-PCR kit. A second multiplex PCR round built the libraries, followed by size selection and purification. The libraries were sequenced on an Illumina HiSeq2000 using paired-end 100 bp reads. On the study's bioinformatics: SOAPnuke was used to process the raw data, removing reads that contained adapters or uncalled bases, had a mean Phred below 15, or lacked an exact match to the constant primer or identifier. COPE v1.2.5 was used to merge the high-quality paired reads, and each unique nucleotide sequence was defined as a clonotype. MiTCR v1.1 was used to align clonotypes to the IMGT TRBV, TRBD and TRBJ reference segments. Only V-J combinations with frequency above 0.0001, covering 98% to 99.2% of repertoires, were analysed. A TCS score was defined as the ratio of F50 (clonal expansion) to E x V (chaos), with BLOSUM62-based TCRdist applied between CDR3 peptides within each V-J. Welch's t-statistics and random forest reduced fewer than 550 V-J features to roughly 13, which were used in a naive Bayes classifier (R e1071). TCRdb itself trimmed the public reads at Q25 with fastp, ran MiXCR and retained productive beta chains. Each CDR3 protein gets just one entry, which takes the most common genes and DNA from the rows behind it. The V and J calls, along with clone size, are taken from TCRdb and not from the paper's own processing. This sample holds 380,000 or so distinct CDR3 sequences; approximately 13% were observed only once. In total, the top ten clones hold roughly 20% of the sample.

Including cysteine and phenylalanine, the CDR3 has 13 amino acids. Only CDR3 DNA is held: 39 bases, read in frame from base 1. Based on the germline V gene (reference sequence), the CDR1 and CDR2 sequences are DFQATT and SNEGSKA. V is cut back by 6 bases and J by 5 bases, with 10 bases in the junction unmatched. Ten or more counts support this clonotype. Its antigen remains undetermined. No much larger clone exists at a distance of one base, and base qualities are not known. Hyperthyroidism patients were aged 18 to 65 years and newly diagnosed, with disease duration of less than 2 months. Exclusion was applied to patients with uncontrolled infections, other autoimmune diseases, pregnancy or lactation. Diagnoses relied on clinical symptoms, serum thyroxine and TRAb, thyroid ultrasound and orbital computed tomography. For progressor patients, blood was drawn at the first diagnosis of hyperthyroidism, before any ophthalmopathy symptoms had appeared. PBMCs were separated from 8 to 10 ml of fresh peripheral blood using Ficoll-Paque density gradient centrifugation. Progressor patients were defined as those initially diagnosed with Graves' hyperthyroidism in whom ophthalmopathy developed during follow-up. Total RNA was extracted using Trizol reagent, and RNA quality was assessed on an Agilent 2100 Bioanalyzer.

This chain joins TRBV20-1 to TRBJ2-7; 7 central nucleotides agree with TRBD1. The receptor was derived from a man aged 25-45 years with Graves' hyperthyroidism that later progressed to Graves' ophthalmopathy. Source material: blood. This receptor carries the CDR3 CSAPRDSPNEQYF. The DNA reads TGCAGTGCCCCCCGGGACAGTCCCAACGAGCAGTACTTC.